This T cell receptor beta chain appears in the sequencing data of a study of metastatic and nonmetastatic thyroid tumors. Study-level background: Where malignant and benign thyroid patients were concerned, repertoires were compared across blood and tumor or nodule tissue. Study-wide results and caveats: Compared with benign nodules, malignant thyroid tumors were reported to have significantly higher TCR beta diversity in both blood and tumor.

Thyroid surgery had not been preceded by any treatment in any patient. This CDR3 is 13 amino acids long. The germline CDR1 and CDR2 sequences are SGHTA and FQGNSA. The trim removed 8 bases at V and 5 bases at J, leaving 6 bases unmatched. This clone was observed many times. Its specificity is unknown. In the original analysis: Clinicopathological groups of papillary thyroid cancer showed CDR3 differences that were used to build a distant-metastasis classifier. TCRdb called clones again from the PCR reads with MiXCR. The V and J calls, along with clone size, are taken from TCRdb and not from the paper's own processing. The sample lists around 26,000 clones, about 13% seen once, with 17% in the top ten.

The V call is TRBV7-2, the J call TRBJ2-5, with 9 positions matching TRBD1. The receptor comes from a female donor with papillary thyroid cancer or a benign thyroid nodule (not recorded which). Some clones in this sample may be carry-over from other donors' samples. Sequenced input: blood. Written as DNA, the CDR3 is TGTGCCAGCTGCACAGGGGGCGGGGAGACCCAGTACTTC. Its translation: CASCTGGGETQYF.